The 28 T cell receptor beta chains reported below all come from one sample, sequenced in a study of blood T cells in healthy people across ages. Through a sample-barcoded 5' primer and a J-beta primer mix, a second PCR was run for roughly 7 to 11 cycles. TCRdb re-derived calls from the 5' RACE reads in MiXCR, one entry per CDR3 protein. The sample gives about 1 million distinct CDR3 sequences, under 45% of which show up once; approximately 20% is in the top ten. Sequencing used blood. The receptors come from a woman in her sixties in good health.

The table lists this clonotype with a count of one. The gene calls are TRBV29-1 and TRBJ2-3; D remains unclear. This CDR3 has 12 residues. CDR1 is SQVTM, CDR2 ANQGSEA, per germline. Trimming took 1 base from V and 8 from J, leaving 10 bases between them. The CDR3 spells CSVEVSEGTQYF. CDR3 in DNA: TGCAGCGTTGAAGTGAGTGAAGGTACGCAGTATTTT.

The sample holds a few counts of this clonotype. CDR3 sequence reads: CASSLEGGAPTDTQYF. The CDR3 bases are TGCGCCAGCAGCTTGGAGGGCGGAGCCCCCACAGATACGCAGTATTTT. This chain uses TRBV5-1 with TRBJ2-3; D is undetermined. This CDR3 spans 16 amino acids. Trimming removed 0 bases at V and 2 bases at J, with 13 bases between. Germline V gene sequence: CDR1 SGHRS, CDR2 YFSETQ. Looking up the rest from reference TRBV5-1 and TRBJ2-3 gives the full variable domain: KAGVTQTPRYLIKTRGQQVTLSCSPISGHRSVSWYQQTPGQGLQFLFEYFSETQRNKGNFPGRFSGRQFSNSRSEMNVSTLELGDSALYLCASSLEGGAPTDTQYFGPGTRLTVL.

This chain links TRBV3-1 with TRBJ2-5; TRBD2 matches 12 bases. CDR1 LGHDT and CDR2 YNNKEL come from the germline V gene (reference sequence). The junction had 9 bases not matched to a gene; V was cut back by 5 bases and J by 5 bases. CDR3 length: 16 amino acids. Here the CDR3 DNA reads TGTGCCAGCAGCAAACTGACTAGCGGGAGTCGGGAGACCCAGTACTTC. Protein sequence: CASSKLTSGSRETQYF.

The V gene is TRBV27, the J gene TRBJ2-1, with D maybe TRBD2 (5 bases). The CDR3 contains 16 residues. Germline loops: CDR1 MNHEY, CDR2 SMNVEV (reference sequence). V lost 3 bases, J lost 3 bases, and 15 bases lay in between. This CDR3 reads CASSFSGLWGYNEQFF. Written as DNA, the CDR3 is TGTGCCAGCAGTTTCTCGGGATTATGGGGCTACAATGAGCAGTTCTTC.

The V call is TRBV9, the J call TRBJ2-1; D may match TRBD1 or TRBD2 (5 bases each). V was pared by 0 bases and J by 2 bases, with 15 bases between. Per germline, CDR1 SGDLS and CDR2 YYNGEE. The CDR3 covers 17 residues. The CDR3 DNA reads TGTGCCAGCAGCGTAGTTGGGACCGGGACGGCCTACAATGAGCAGTTCTTC. Amino acids: CASSVVGTGTAYNEQFF.

V usage is TRBV5-1 and J usage is TRBJ2-1; the match to TRBD1 covers 9 bases. Germline assignment: CDR1 SGHRS and CDR2 YFSETQ. This CDR3 is built from 16 residues. With V trimmed by 6 bases and J by 10 bases, 17 bases remained unmatched. CDR3 sequence: CASTVTGTGNPEEQFF. The CDR3 DNA reads as TGCGCCAGCACCGTCACGGGGACAGGGAATCCGGAGGAGCAGTTCTTC.

The rearrangement links TRBV14 to TRBJ1-2; weak D call: TRBD1 (6 bases). The CDR3 has 15 residues. Deletions cut 0 bases from V and 8 bases from J, with 16 bases between. Germline V gene lookup returns CDR1 SGHDN and CDR2 FVKESK. This CDR3 reads CASSQEGRGAPGYTF. The CDR3 DNA reads TGTGCCAGCAGCCAAGAGGGCCGGGGGGCGCCCGGCTACACCTTC.

Many counts were recorded for this clonotype. The V call is TRBV29-1, the J call TRBJ2-3; D uncertain. The germline CDR1 and CDR2 sequences are SQVTM and ANQGSEA. CDR3 length equals 13 residues. V lost 3 bases and J 4 bases, leaving 11 bases between the germline ends. The CDR3 DNA follows: TGCAGCGTTGACCAGGACCTCTCAGATACGCAGTATTTT. Translated, it gives CSVDQDLSDTQYF.

This clonotype was recorded a few times. CDR3 region: CSVAAGGNNEQFF. The CDR3 DNA reads TGCAGTGTCGCAGCGGGAGGGAACAATGAGCAGTTCTTC. This chain connects TRBV20-1 to TRBJ2-1; 10 bases line up with TRBD2. CDR1 is DFQATT, CDR2 SNEGSKA, per germline (reference sequence). The V and J ends lost 7 bases and 5 bases, in that order; junction bases with no gene match: 5. CDR3 length: 13 amino acids.

This clonotype was detected only a few times. The rearrangement links TRBV5-1 to TRBJ2-3; 7 positions agree with TRBD1. The germline V gene has CDR1 SGHRS and CDR2 YFSETQ. The CDR3 covers 16 residues. Losses at the gene ends were 5 bases for V and 0 bases for J; bases not matched to a gene: 9. The CDR3 DNA reads as TGCGCCAGCAGAGCCGGGACAGCAGAAAGCACAGATACGCAGTATTTT. It yields the protein CASRAGTAESTDTQYF.

The chain recombines TRBV27 with TRBJ1-2, with unresolved D. V lost 1 base and J 4 bases, leaving 7 bases between the germline ends. Germline V lookup: CDR1 MNHEY, CDR2 SMNVEV (reference sequence). This CDR3 contains 13 residues. The CDR3: CASSLLPSYGYTF. CDR3 nucleotide sequence: TGTGCCAGCAGTTTATTGCCCAGCTATGGCTACACCTTC.

The chain carries TRBV6-7 and TRBJ2-7, with D perhaps matching TRBD2 (7 bases). Being an ORF, TRBV6-7 has a function that is uncertain. Trimming removed 3 bases at V and 5 bases at J, with 26 bases between. The CDR3 extends over 18 amino acids. The CDR3 sequence is CASSYGGGRRRVVHEQYF. The CDR3 DNA follows: TGTGCCAGCAGTTATGGCGGGGGCCGACGCCGGGTAGTACACGAGCAGTACTTC.

V gene TRBV3-1 combines with J gene TRBJ2-3; 11 bases align to TRBD2. The CDR3 is made up of 18 amino acids. After removal of 0 bases from V and 3 bases from J, the junction contained 8 bases not matched to a gene. From germline, CDR1 is LGHDT and CDR2 YNNKEL (reference sequence). Here the CDR3 DNA reads TGTGCCAGCAGCCAAGATGGGGGACTAGCGGATGCGACAGATACGCAGTATTTT. Protein sequence: CASSQDGGLADATDTQYF.

The chain has TRBV27 and TRBJ1-1; D not resolved. This CDR3 spans 15 amino acids. The V end was cut by 4 bases, the J end by 2 bases, with 14 bases between. Per the germline V gene, CDR1 is MNHEY and CDR2 is SMNVEV (reference sequence). CDR3 protein: CASSSHSNPNTEAFF. The CDR3 DNA reads TGTGCCAGCAGTTCGCACAGTAACCCAAACACTGAAGCTTTCTTT.

This chain links TRBV24-1 with TRBJ2-3; D may correspond to TRBD1 or TRBD2 (5 bases each). Germline lookup yields CDR1 KGHDR and CDR2 SFDVKD. Trimming shortened V by 1 base and J by 0 bases, and 10 bases separated the two germline ends. CDR3 size: 16 residues. The chain's CDR3 is CATSDFGTASTDTQYF. Written as DNA, the CDR3 is TGTGCCACCAGTGATTTTGGGACCGCTAGCACAGATACGCAGTATTTT.

DNA of the CDR3: TGCGCCAGCAGCCCGGGGATATCGGCCTACGAGCAGTACTTC. Residues: CASSPGISAYEQYF. The gene calls are TRBV5-1 and TRBJ2-7; D is perhaps TRBD2 (5 bases). V lost 4 bases, J lost 2 bases, and 13 bases lay in between. Germline assignment: CDR1 SGHRS and CDR2 YFSETQ. The CDR3 sequence is 14 residues long.

This clonotype was detected only a few times. V gene TRBV5-1 combines with J gene TRBJ2-5; D is uncertain. Looked up from germline, CDR1 is SGHRS and CDR2 is YFSETQ. CDR3 length: 15 residues. Trimming took off 2 bases at V and 3 bases at J, with 14 bases between the two ends. The CDR3 loop is CASSFSVGLKETQYF. In DNA form, the CDR3 reads TGCGCCAGCAGCTTTTCCGTTGGGCTAAAAGAGACCCAGTACTTC.

In this sample, this clonotype turned up many times. This chain connects TRBV7-9 to TRBJ2-5, with TRBD2 identical over 8 bases. V dropped 5 bases and J dropped 1; count of bases not matched to a gene: 3. This CDR3 region has 14 residues. The germline CDR1 and CDR2 sequences are SEHNR and FQNEAQ (reference sequence). The CDR3 DNA reads TGTGCCAGCAGCCGAGGGACTAGCCAAGAGACCCAGTACTTC. This gives the protein CASSRGTSQETQYF.

The genes are TRBV18 and TRBJ2-3, with 7 bases fitting TRBD2. Trimming cost V 1 base and J 3 bases; bases outside gene matches: 7. This CDR3 contains 16 residues. Germline V gene data show CDR1 as KGHSH and CDR2 as LQKENI. The CDR3 reads CASSPQSTSVTDTQYF. The CDR3 DNA is TGTGCCAGCTCACCACAGAGCACTAGCGTGACAGATACGCAGTATTTT.

V gene TRBV29-1 combines with J gene TRBJ2-1, with 9 bases that match TRBD2. This CDR3 contains 17 residues. After removal of 5 bases from V and 1 base from J, the junction contained 12 bases not matched to a gene. CDR1 SQVTM and CDR2 ANQGSEA come from the germline V gene. CDR3 nucleotide sequence: TGCAGCGTTATGGGACAATCAGCGGGAGGTTCCTACAATGAGCAGTTCTTC. Amino acids: CSVMGQSAGGSYNEQFF.

V usage is TRBV7-2 and J usage is TRBJ2-2; TRBD1 might be the D (5 bases). V was trimmed by 1 base and J by 7 bases, leaving 10 bases between them. Germline CDR1 reads SGHTA; CDR2 reads FQGNSA. This CDR3 spans 14 amino acids. The DNA of the CDR3 is TGTGCCAGCAGCTTAGGGCCAGGGTTCGGGGAGCTGTTTTTT. It specifies CASSLGPGFGELFF.

The rearrangement joins TRBV7-9 to TRBJ2-7; a possible D gene is TRBD1 (5 bases). V lost 3 bases, J lost 10 bases, and 13 bases lay in between. Per the germline V gene, CDR1 is SEHNR and CDR2 is FQNEAQ (reference sequence). CDR3 length: 12 residues. CDR3 nucleotide sequence: TGTGCCAGCAGCTTGGACAAACTTTACCAGTACTTC. Amino acids: CASSLDKLYQYF. Using reference TRBV7-9 and TRBJ2-7 for the parts outside the CDR3, the full variable domain is DTGVSQNPRHKITKRGQNVTFRCDPISEHNRLYWYRQTLGQGPEFLTYFQNEAQLEKSRLLSDRFSAERPKGSFSTLEIQRTEQGDSAMYLCASSLDKLYQYFGPGTRLTVT.

The gene calls are TRBV7-9 and TRBJ1-1; weak D call: TRBD1 (5 bases). V lost 2 bases and J 4 bases, leaving 17 bases between the germline ends. CDR3 length: 16 amino acids. Germline assignment: CDR1 SEHNR and CDR2 FQNEAQ (reference sequence). The CDR3 sequence: CASSLREAGSSTEAFF. The DNA for the CDR3 is TGTGCCAGCAGCTTAAGAGAGGCAGGGTCGAGCACTGAAGCTTTCTTT.

The gene calls are TRBV12-5 and TRBJ2-3; D unclear. V shed 1 base and J shed 1 base, with 6 bases lying between them. From germline, CDR1 is LGHNT and CDR2 FRNRAP. CDR3 length equals 14 residues. The CDR3, as DNA: TGTGCTAGTGGTTTGGGGCAGGGCACAGATACGCAGTATTTT. It encodes CASGLGQGTDTQYF.

This clonotype is a singleton in its sample. V usage is TRBV10-3 and J usage is TRBJ2-5; 7 bases map to TRBD2. Germline CDR1 reads ENHRY; CDR2 reads SYGVKD. The CDR3 covers 14 residues. V trimming: 6 bases; J trimming: 3 bases; junction bases outside the gene matches: 7. CDR3 region: CAIRRSSGEETQYF. Written as DNA, the CDR3 is TGTGCCATCAGGAGATCTAGCGGAGAAGAGACCCAGTACTTC.

The rearrangement joins TRBV6-1 to TRBJ2-7, with D possibly being TRBD2 (6 bases). V shed 1 base and J shed 2 bases, with 18 bases lying between them. The CDR3 totals 17 residues. The germline V gene has CDR1 MNHNS and CDR2 SASEGT. The CDR3 sequence is CASSEGVVITSPYEQYF. CDR3 coding DNA: TGTGCCAGCAGTGAAGGGGTGGTCATAACTAGCCCCTACGAGCAGTACTTC.

This clonotype occurred a few times. The chain couples TRBV28 to TRBJ2-7; possibly TRBD2 for D (5 bases). Germline CDR1 MDHEN, CDR2 SYDVKM. The CDR3 consists of 12 residues. Between the trimmed V and J ends, which lost 10 bases and 2 bases, there was a span of 12 bases. The CDR3 DNA follows: TGTGCCACTACGGACTTCCCCTACGAGCAGTACTTC. Protein: CATTDFPYEQYF.

The V call is TRBV7-2, the J call TRBJ2-1; no clear D gene. The CDR3 contains 16 residues. Trimming removed 7 bases from V and 7 bases from J, with 23 bases in between. Germline lookup yields CDR1 SGHTA and CDR2 FQGNSA. CDR3 nucleotide sequence: TGTGCCAGCAAACCTGACCCTGCCCGGTTGGGAAATGAGCAGTTCTTC. Its protein is CASKPDPARLGNEQFF.